This is a list of T cell receptor beta chains from one sample in a study of T-cell memory formation after mild COVID-19. TCRdb used MiXCR to reprocess the 5' RACE reads, holding one entry per CDR3 protein. The sample holds under 700,000 distinct CDR3 sequences, roughly 22% seen once. What was sequenced was PBMCs or a T cell subset sorted from them (not recorded which). All receptors derive from an adult woman who had mild COVID-19 (a few samples of this study predate the infection). Cell type and time point are not known. Each CDR3 is given with its conserved first and last residue. D genes are given only for firm matches. Rows give clone size only sometimes, using once, few, many, or a class for an expanded clone.

d_call: TRBD2
j_call: TRBJ2-7
v_call: TRBV9
clone_size: -
cdr3_nt: TGTGCCAGCAGCGTAGGAGCCGGGAGGGGTTACGAGCAGTACTTC
cdr3_aa: CASSVGAGRGYEQYF

d_call: TRBD2
j_call: TRBJ2-7
v_call: TRBV4-1
clone_size: few
cdr3_nt: TGCGCCAGCAGCCAGATTACTAGCGGGGCCTACGAGCAGTACTTC
cdr3_aa: CASSQITSGAYEQYF

d_call: -
j_call: TRBJ2-3
v_call: TRBV5-1
clone_size: few
cdr3_nt: TGCGCCAGCAGCCCCTGGGGGGAGGCTTCACCCACAGATACGCAGTATTTT
cdr3_aa: CASSPWGEASPTDTQYF

d_call: TRBD2
j_call: TRBJ2-7
v_call: TRBV4-2
clone_size: -
cdr3_nt: TGTGCCAGCAGTCGCATGGGGGCGGGAGGGCTCTCCTACGAGCAGTACTTC
cdr3_aa: CASSRMGAGGLSYEQYF

d_call: TRBD2
j_call: TRBJ2-7
v_call: TRBV14
clone_size: many
cdr3_nt: TGTGCCAGCAGCCACGGGAGGGGCATCTACGAGCAGTACTTC
cdr3_aa: CASSHGRGIYEQYF

d_call: -
j_call: TRBJ1-1
v_call: TRBV29-1
clone_size: -
cdr3_nt: TGCAGCGTCGCCTCGGGGAGGAACACTGAAGCTTTCTTT
cdr3_aa: CSVASGRNTEAFF

d_call: -
j_call: TRBJ1-1
v_call: TRBV5-5
clone_size: few
cdr3_nt: TGTGCCAGCAGCTTGGTCCATATGGGGATGAACACTGAAGCTTTCTTT
cdr3_aa: CASSLVHMGMNTEAFF

d_call: -
j_call: TRBJ2-7
v_call: TRBV7-6
clone_size: -
cdr3_nt: TGTGCCAGCGGTTCCGACTACGAGCAGTACTTC
cdr3_aa: CASGSDYEQYF

d_call: -
j_call: TRBJ1-1
v_call: TRBV4-1
clone_size: -
cdr3_nt: TGCGCCAGCAGCCAAGTTTCAGGCGAGTACAGTAGCACTGAAGCTTTCTTT
cdr3_aa: CASSQVSGEYSSTEAFF

d_call: -
j_call: TRBJ2-7
v_call: TRBV6-2/TRBV6-3
clone_size: once
cdr3_nt: TGTGCCAGCAGTCCTGCCGTGACAGTAACCGAGCAGTACTTC
cdr3_aa: CASSPAVTVTEQYF

d_call: TRBD1
j_call: TRBJ2-1
v_call: TRBV6-6
clone_size: few
cdr3_nt: TGTGCCAGCAGTTACCCCCTGGATAGGAGCCACAGGGGGCAGGGCAATGAGCAGTTCTTC
cdr3_aa: CASSYPLDRSHRGQGNEQFF

d_call: -
j_call: TRBJ1-1
v_call: TRBV6-5
clone_size: -
cdr3_nt: TGTGCCAGCAGGAGAATTCAACTGAGCACTGAAGCTTTCTTT
cdr3_aa: CASRRIQLSTEAFF

d_call: -
j_call: TRBJ1-2
v_call: TRBV2
clone_size: -
cdr3_nt: TGTGCCAGCAGTGAAGCAGAATATGGCTACACCTTC
cdr3_aa: CASSEAEYGYTF

d_call: -
j_call: TRBJ1-2
v_call: TRBV4-1
clone_size: -
cdr3_nt: TGCGCCAGCAGCCTGGGAGACGGTGATGGCTACACCTTC
cdr3_aa: CASSLGDGDGYTF

d_call: -
j_call: TRBJ2-1
v_call: TRBV9
clone_size: many
cdr3_nt: TGTGCCAGCAGCGTAGGTAGTGTGTCCTACAATGAGCAGTTCTTC
cdr3_aa: CASSVGSVSYNEQFF

d_call: -
j_call: TRBJ1-4
v_call: TRBV4-2
clone_size: many
cdr3_nt: TGTGCCAGCAGCCCCGGGACGGCGGGATATAATGAAAAACTGTTTTTT
cdr3_aa: CASSPGTAGYNEKLFF

d_call: TRBD2
j_call: TRBJ2-2
v_call: TRBV7-8
clone_size: -
cdr3_nt: TGTGCCAGCAGCCAAGCCGGGACTAGCGGTTACACCGGGGAGCTGTTTTTT
cdr3_aa: CASSQAGTSGYTGELFF

d_call: -
j_call: TRBJ2-3
v_call: TRBV10-3
clone_size: -
cdr3_nt: TGTGCCATCAGTGAGTCGAGAGGAGCCCTCCCTGGATGGGCAGATACGCAGTATTTT
cdr3_aa: CAISESRGALPGWADTQYF

d_call: -
j_call: TRBJ1-6
v_call: TRBV5-4
clone_size: -
cdr3_nt: TGTGCCAGCAGCTTGGATGTCGCACGGGGCCAGACAAATTCACCCCTCCACTTT
cdr3_aa: CASSLDVARGQTNSPLHF

d_call: TRBD2
j_call: TRBJ2-3
v_call: TRBV7-6
clone_size: few
cdr3_nt: TGTGCCAGCAGCTTAGCGGGAGCGGGGCCCTTCACAGATACGCAGTATTTT
cdr3_aa: CASSLAGAGPFTDTQYF

d_call: -
j_call: TRBJ1-1
v_call: TRBV25-1
clone_size: -
cdr3_nt: TGTGCCAGCAGTGAGCACCGGGACGGGAACACTGAAGCTTTCTTT
cdr3_aa: CASSEHRDGNTEAFF

d_call: TRBD2
j_call: TRBJ2-7
v_call: TRBV4-3
clone_size: many
cdr3_nt: TGCGCCAGCAGCACCCAGGCAGGGAGGGAAGTAGACTTC
cdr3_aa: CASSTQAGREVDF

d_call: -
j_call: TRBJ2-1
v_call: TRBV29-1
clone_size: -
cdr3_nt: TGCAGCGTTGAGTCTGTCGGGAGCGCGGGGTCGCAGTTCTTC
cdr3_aa: CSVESVGSAGSQFF

d_call: -
j_call: TRBJ2-3
v_call: TRBV20-1
clone_size: few
cdr3_nt: TGCAGTGCCATCAAAAGGGACTTCCTTCGTGAAGATACGCAGTATTTT
cdr3_aa: CSAIKRDFLREDTQYF

d_call: -
j_call: TRBJ2-1
v_call: TRBV6-6
clone_size: few
cdr3_nt: TGTGCCAGCGGTCAAGCGGGTCTCCGGGATGAGCAGTTCTTC
cdr3_aa: CASGQAGLRDEQFF

d_call: -
j_call: TRBJ1-2
v_call: TRBV4-1
clone_size: few
cdr3_nt: TGCGCCAGCAGCCAGAGACAGATTTCTAACTATGGCTACACCTTC
cdr3_aa: CASSQRQISNYGYTF

d_call: TRBD1
j_call: TRBJ1-3
v_call: TRBV7-6
clone_size: -
cdr3_nt: TGTGCCAGCAGCACGGGACAGACCTCTGGAAACACCATATATTTT
cdr3_aa: CASSTGQTSGNTIYF

d_call: -
j_call: TRBJ2-7
v_call: TRBV7-2
clone_size: few
cdr3_nt: TGTGCCAGCAGCCCCACGGCGGGGCAGGGAACCGAGCAGTACTTC
cdr3_aa: CASSPTAGQGTEQYF

d_call: -
j_call: TRBJ2-6
v_call: TRBV9
clone_size: -
cdr3_nt: TGTGCCAGCAGCGACAGGTTGAGCTCTGGGGCCAACGTCCTGACTTTC
cdr3_aa: CASSDRLSSGANVLTF

d_call: TRBD1
j_call: TRBJ1-5
v_call: TRBV6-1
clone_size: -
cdr3_nt: TGTGCCAGCAGGCCTCAGGGGGCTATCAATCAGCCCCAGCATTTT
cdr3_aa: CASRPQGAINQPQHF

d_call: TRBD2
j_call: TRBJ2-1
v_call: TRBV20-1
clone_size: -
cdr3_nt: TGCAGTGCTAGAGAAACGGGAGGAGGTTTAAATGAGCAGTTCTTC
cdr3_aa: CSARETGGGLNEQFF

d_call: -
j_call: TRBJ2-5
v_call: TRBV5-5
clone_size: -
cdr3_nt: TGTGCCAGCAGCTTGGTCGTAGGGACAATGAGAGAGACCCAGTACTTC
cdr3_aa: CASSLVVGTMRETQYF